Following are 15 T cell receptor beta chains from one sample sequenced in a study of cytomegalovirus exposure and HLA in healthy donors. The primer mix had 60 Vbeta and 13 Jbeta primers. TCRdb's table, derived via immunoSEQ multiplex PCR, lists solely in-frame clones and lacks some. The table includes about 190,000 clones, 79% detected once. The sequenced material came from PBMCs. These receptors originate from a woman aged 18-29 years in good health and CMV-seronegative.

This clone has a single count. The CDR3 region has the DNA TGCGCCAGCAGCCAAGATGGGTTGGGAGCTAGCAATCAGCCCCAGCATTTT. It yields the protein CASSQDGLGASNQPQHF. The V call is TRBV4-1, the J call TRBJ1-5; D ambiguous. CDR3 length: 17 amino acids. In germline, CDR1 is MGHRA, CDR2 YSYEKL. V was clipped by 0 bases and J by 0 bases, with 12 bases between them.

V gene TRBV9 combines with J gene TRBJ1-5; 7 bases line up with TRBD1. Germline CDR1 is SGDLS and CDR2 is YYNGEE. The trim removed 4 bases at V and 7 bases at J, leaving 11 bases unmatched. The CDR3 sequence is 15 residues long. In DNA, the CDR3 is TGTGCCAGCAGCCCAACAACAGGGGAGTACCAGCCCCAGCATTTT. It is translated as CASSPTTGEYQPQHF.

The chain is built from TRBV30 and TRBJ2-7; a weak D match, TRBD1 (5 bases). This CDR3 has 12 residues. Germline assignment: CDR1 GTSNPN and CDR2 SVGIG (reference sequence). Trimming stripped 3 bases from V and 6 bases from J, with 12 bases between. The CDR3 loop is CAWSFKGFEQYF. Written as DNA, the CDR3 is TGTGCCTGGAGCTTTAAGGGGTTCGAGCAGTACTTC.

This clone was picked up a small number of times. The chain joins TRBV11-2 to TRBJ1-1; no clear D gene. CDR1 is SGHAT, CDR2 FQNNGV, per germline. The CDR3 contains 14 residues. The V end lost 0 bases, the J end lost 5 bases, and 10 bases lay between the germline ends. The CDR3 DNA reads TGTGCCAGCAGCTTAGATACGTCCGGGACTGAAGCTTTCTTT. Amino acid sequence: CASSLDTSGTEAFF.

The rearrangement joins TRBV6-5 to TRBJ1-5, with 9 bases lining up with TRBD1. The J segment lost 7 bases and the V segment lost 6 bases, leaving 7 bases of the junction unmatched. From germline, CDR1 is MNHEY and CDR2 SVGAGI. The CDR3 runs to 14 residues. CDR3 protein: CASSSGTGFQPQHF. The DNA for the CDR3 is TGTGCCAGCAGCAGCGGGACAGGGTTCCAGCCCCAGCATTTT.

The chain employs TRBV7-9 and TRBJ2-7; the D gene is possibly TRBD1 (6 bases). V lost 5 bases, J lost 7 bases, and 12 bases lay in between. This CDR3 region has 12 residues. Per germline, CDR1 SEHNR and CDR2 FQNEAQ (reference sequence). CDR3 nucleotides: TGTGCCAGCAGCGGAACAGGGTTGGAGCAGTACTTC. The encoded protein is CASSGTGLEQYF.

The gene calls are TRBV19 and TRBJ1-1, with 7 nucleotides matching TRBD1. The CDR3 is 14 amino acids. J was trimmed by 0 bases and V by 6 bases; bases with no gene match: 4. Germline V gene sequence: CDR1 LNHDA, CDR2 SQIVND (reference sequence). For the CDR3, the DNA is TGTGCCAGTAGATCAGGGGGAGTGAACACTGAAGCTTTCTTT. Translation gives CASRSGGVNTEAFF. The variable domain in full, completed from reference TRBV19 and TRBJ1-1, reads DGGITQSPKYLFRKEGQNVTLSCEQNLNHDAMYWYRQDPGQGLRLIYYSQIVNDFQKGDIAEGYSVSREKKESFPLTVTSAQKNPTAFYLCASRSGGVNTEAFFGQGTRLTVV.

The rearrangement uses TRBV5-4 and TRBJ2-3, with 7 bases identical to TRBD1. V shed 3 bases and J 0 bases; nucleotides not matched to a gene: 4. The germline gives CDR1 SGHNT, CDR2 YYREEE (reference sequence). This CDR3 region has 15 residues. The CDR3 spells CASSSGQPSTDTQYF. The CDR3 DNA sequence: TGTGCCAGCAGCTCGGGACAGCCGAGCACAGATACGCAGTATTTT.

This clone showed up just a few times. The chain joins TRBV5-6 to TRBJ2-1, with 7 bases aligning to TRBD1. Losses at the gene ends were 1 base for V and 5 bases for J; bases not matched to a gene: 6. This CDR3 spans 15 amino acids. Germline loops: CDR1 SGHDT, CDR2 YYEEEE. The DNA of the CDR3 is TGTGCCAGCAGCTTGCCTGGGACAGTAGACAATGAGCAGTTCTTC. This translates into CASSLPGTVDNEQFF.

CDR3 sequence (DNA): TGTGCCACCAGGGTGGGACAGGGGATTCGCGACACCATATATTTT. Amino acids: CATRVGQGIRDTIYF. This sequence joins TRBV15 and TRBJ1-3, with 10 bases fitting TRBD1. The CDR3 covers 15 residues. The V gene end was trimmed by 6 bases and the J gene end by 8 bases; junction bases not matched to a gene: 10. Germline V gives CDR1 LNHNV, CDR2 YYDKDF (reference sequence).

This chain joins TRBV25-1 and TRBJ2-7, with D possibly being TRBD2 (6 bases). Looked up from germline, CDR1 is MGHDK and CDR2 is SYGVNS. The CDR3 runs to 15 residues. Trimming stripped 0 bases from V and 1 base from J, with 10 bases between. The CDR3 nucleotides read TGTGCCAGCAGTGAATATGGGGGGATGTCCTACGAGCAGTACTTC. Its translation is CASSEYGGMSYEQYF.

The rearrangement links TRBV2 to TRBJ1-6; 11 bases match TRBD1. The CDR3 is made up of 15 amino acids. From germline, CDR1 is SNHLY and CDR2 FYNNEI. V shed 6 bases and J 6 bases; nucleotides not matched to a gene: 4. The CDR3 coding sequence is TGTGCCAGCAGCGCAGGGACAGGGGGTAATTCACCCCTCCACTTT. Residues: CASSAGTGGNSPLHF.

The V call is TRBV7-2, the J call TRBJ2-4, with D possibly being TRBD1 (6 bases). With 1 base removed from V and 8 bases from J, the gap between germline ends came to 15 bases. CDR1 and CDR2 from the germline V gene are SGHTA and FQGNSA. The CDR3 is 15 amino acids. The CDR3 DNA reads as TGTGCCAGCAGCTTAGACAGGGCGGAAGGGGACATTCAGTACTTC. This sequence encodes CASSLDRAEGDIQYF.

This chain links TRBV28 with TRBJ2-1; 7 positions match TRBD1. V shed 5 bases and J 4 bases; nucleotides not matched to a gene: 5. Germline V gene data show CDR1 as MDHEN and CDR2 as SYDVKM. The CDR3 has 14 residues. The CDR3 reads CASSTTGQYNEQFF. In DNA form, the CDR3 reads TGTGCCAGCAGTACCACGGGACAGTACAATGAGCAGTTCTTC. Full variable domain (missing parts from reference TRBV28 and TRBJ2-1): DVKVTQSSRYLVKRTGEKVFLECVQDMDHENMFWYRQDPGLGLRLIYFSYDVKMKEKGDIPEGYSVSREKKERFSLILESASTNQTSMYLCASSTTGQYNEQFFGPGTRLTVL.

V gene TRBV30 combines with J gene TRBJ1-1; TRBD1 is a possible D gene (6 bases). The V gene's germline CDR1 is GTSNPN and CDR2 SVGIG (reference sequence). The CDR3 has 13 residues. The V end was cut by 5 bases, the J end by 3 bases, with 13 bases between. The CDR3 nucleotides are TGTGCCTGGCTAAACAGGGCCCACACTGAAGCTTTCTTT. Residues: CAWLNRAHTEAFF.